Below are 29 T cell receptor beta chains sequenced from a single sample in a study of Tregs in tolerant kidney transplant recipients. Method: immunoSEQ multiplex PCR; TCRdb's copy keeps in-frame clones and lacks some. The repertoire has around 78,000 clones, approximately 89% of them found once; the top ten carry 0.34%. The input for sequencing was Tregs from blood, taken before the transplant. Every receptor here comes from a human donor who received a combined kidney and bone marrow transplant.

This CDR3 is CASSFSPGRSGSNQPQHF. In DNA, the CDR3 is TGTGCCAGCAGTTTCTCCCCGGGCCGGTCGGGTAGCAATCAGCCCCAGCATTTT. The V call is TRBV28, the J call TRBJ1-5; no clear D. Germline V gene lookup returns CDR1 MDHEN and CDR2 SYDVKM. Trimming stripped 3 bases from V and 0 bases from J, with 18 bases between. The CDR3 consists of 18 residues.

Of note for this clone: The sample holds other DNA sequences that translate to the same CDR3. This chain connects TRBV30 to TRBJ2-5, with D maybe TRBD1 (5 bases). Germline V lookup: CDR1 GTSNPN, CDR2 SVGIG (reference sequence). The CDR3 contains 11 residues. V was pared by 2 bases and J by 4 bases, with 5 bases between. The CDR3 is CAWSQGETQYF. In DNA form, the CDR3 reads TGTGCCTGGAGTCAGGGAGAGACCCAGTACTTC.

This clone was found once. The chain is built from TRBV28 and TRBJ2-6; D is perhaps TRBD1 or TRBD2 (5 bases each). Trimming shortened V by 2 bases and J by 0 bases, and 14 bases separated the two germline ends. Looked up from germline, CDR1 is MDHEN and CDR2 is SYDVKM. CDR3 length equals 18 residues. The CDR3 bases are TGTGCCAGCAGTTTAGGGGACCTGCCCCCCTCTGGGGCCAACGTCCTGACTTTC. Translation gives CASSLGDLPPSGANVLTF.

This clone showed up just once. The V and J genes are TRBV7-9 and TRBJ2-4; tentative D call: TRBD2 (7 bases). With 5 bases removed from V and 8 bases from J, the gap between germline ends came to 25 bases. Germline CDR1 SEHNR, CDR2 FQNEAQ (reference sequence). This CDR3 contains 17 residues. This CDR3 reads CASSQGTGTIMGDIQYF. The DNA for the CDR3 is TGTGCCAGCAGCCAGGGGACCGGGACTATAATGGGGGACATTCAGTACTTC.

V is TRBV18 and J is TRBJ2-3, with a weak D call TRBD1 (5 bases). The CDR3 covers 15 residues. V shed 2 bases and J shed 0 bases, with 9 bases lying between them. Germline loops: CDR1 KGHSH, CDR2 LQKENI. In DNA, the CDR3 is TGTGCCAGCTCACCAGGGGCAGGGAGCACAGATACGCAGTATTTT. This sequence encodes CASSPGAGSTDTQYF. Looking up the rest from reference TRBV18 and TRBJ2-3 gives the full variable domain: NAGVMQNPRHLVRRRGQEARLRCSPMKGHSHVYWYRQLPEEGLKFMVYLQKENIIDESGMPKERFSAEFPKEGPSILRIQQVVRGDSAAYFCASSPGAGSTDTQYFGPGTRLTVL.

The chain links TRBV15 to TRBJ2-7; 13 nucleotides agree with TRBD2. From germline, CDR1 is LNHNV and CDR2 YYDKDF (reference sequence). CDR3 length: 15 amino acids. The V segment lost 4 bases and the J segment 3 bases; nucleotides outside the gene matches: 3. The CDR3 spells CATSTRLAGGYEQYF. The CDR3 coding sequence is TGTGCCACCAGCACCCGACTAGCGGGAGGCTACGAGCAGTACTTC.

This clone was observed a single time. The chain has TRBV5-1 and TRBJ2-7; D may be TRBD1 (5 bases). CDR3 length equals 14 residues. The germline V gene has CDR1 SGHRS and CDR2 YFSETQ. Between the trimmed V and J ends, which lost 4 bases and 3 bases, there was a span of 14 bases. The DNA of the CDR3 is TGCGCCAGCAGCGCTCTTGCAGGGAACTACGAGCAGTACTTC. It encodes CASSALAGNYEQYF.

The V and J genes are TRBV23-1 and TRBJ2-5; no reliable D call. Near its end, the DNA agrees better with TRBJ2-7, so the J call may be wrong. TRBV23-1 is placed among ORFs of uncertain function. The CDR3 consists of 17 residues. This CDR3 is CASSQLGGRSESYEQYF. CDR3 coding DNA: TGCGCCAGCAGTCAATTGGGTGGTCGGAGCGAATCCTACGAGCAGTACTTC.

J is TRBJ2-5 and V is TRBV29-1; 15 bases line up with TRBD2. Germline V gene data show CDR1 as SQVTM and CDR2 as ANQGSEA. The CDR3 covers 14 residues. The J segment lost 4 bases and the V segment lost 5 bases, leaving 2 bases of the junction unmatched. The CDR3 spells CSVKGLAGGETQYF. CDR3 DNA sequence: TGCAGCGTTAAGGGACTAGCGGGAGGAGAGACCCAGTACTTC.

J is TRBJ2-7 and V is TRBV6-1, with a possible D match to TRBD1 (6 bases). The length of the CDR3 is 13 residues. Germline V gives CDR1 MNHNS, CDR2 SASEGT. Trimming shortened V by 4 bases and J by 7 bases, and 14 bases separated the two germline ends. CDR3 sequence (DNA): TGTGCCAGCAGTGGCACAGGGAGTCGGGAGCAGTACTTC. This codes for CASSGTGSREQYF.

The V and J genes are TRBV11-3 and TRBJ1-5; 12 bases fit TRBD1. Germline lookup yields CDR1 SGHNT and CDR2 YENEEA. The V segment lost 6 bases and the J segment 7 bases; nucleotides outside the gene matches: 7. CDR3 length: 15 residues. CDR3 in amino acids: CASRQGQGAWQPQHF. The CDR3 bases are TGTGCCAGCAGACAGGGACAGGGGGCTTGGCAGCCCCAGCATTTT.

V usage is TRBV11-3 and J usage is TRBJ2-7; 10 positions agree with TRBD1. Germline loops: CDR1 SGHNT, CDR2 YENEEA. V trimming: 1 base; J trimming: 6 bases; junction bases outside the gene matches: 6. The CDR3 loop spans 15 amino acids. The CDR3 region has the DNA TGTGCCAGCAGCTTAGGGGGACAGGGGACGGGCGAGCAGTACTTC. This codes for CASSLGGQGTGEQYF.

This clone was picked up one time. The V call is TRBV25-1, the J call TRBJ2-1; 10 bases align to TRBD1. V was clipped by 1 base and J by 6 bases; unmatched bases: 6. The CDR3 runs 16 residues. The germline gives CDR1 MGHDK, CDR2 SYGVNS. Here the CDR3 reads CASSESGTGVLNEQFF. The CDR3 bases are TGTGCCAGCAGTGAATCTGGGACAGGGGTACTCAATGAGCAGTTCTTC.

CDR3 residues: CASSLASGTYNEQFF. As DNA, the CDR3 is TGTGCCAGCAGCTTAGCAAGCGGGACCTACAATGAGCAGTTCTTC. This chain joins TRBV11-3 and TRBJ2-1; TRBD2 agrees at 7 bases. The length of the CDR3 is 15 residues. Germline V gene lookup returns CDR1 SGHNT and CDR2 YENEEA. V was pared by 1 base and J by 2 bases, with 2 bases of the junction left unmatched.

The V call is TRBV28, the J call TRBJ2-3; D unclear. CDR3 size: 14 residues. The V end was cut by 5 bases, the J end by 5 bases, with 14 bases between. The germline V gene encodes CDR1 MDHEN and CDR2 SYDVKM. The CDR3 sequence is CASSPALQEDTQYF. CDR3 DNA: TGTGCCAGCAGTCCCGCTCTCCAGGAAGATACGCAGTATTTT.

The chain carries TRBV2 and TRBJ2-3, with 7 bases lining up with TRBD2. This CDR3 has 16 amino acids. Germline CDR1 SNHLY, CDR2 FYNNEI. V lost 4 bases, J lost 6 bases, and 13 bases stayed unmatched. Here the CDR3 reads CASSASGTKVADTQYF. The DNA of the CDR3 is TGTGCCAGCAGTGCATCCGGGACTAAGGTGGCGGATACGCAGTATTTT. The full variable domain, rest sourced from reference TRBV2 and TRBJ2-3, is EPEVTQTPSHQVTQMGQEVILRCVPISNHLYFYWYRQILGQKVEFLVSFYNNEISEKSEIFDDQFSVERPDGSNFTLKIRSTKLEDSAMYFCASSASGTKVADTQYFGPGTRLTVL.

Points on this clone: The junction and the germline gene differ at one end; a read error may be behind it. Here the CDR3 reads CASGFQQSSYNSPLHF. CDR3 DNA sequence: TGTGCCAGCGGTTTCCAACAGAGCTCCTATAATTCACCCCTCCACTTT. The J gene is TRBJ1-6, the V gene TRBV27, with D hard to call. The CDR3 has 16 amino acids. Looked up from germline, CDR1 is MNHEY and CDR2 is SMNVEV (reference sequence).

CDR3 residues: CASSPGTSGTTDTQYF. The CDR3 DNA is TGCGCCAGCAGCCCCGGGACTAGCGGGACCACAGATACGCAGTATTTT. The chain combines TRBV5-1 with TRBJ2-3, with 13 positions matching TRBD2. V trimming: 4 bases; J trimming: 2 bases; junction bases outside the gene matches: 4. CDR1 and CDR2 from the germline V gene are SGHRS and YFSETQ. This CDR3 has 16 amino acids.

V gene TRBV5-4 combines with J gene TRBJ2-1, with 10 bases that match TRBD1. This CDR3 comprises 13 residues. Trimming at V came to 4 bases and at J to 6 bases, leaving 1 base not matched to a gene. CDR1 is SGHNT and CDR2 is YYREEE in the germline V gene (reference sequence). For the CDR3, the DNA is TGTGCCAGCAGCAGGACAGGGGGCAATGAGCAGTTCTTC. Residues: CASSRTGGNEQFF.

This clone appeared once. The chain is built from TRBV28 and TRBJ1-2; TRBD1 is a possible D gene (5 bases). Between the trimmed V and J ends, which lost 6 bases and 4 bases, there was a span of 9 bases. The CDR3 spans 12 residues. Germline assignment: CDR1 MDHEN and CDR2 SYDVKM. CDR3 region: CASRGETYGYTF. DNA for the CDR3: TGTGCCAGCAGGGGGGAGACCTATGGCTACACCTTC.

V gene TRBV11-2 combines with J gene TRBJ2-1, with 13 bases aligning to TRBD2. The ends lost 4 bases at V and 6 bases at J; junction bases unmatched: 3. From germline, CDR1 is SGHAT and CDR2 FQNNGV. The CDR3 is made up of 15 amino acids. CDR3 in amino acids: CASSSGLAGVNEQFF. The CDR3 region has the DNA TGTGCCAGCAGCTCCGGACTAGCGGGAGTCAATGAGCAGTTCTTC.

CDR3 coding DNA: TGTGCCAGCAGCTTACAAGGACAGGCTCGGGTCTCACCCCTCCACTTT. Translation gives CASSLQGQARVSPLHF. The chain is built from TRBV11-2 and TRBJ1-6, with 7 bases lining up with TRBD1. CDR1 is SGHAT and CDR2 is FQNNGV in the germline V gene. V dropped 2 bases and J dropped 10; count of bases not matched to a gene: 11. This CDR3 contains 16 residues.

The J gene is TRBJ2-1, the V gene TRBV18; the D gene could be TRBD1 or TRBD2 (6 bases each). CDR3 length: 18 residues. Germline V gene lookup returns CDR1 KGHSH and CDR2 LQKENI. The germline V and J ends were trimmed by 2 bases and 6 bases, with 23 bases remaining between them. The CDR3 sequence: CASSPAMGGAMQSNEQFF. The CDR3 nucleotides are TGTGCCAGCTCACCAGCTATGGGGGGCGCGATGCAGAGCAATGAGCAGTTCTTC.

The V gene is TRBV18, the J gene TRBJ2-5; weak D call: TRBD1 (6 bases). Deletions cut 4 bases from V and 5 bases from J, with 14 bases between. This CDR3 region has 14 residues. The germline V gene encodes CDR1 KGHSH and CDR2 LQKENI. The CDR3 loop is CASSRSGQLETQYF. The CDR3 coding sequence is TGTGCCAGCTCACGCTCGGGACAATTGGAGACCCAGTACTTC.

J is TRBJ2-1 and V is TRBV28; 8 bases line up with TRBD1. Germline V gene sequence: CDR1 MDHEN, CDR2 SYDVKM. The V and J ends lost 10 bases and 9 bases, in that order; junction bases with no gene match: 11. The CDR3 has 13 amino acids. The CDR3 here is CAIKDRETSEQFF. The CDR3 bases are TGTGCCATAAAGGACAGGGAGACGAGTGAGCAGTTCTTC. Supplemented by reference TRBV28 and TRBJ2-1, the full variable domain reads DVKVTQSSRYLVKRTGEKVFLECVQDMDHENMFWYRQDPGLGLRLIYFSYDVKMKEKGDIPEGYSVSREKKERFSLILESASTNQTSMYLCAIKDRETSEQFFGPGTRLTVL.

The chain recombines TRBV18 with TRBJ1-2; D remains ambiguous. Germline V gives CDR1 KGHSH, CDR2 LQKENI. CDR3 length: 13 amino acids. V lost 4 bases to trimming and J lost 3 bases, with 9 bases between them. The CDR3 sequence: CASSLTDYYGYTF. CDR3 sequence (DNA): TGTGCCAGCTCACTTACGGATTACTATGGCTACACCTTC.

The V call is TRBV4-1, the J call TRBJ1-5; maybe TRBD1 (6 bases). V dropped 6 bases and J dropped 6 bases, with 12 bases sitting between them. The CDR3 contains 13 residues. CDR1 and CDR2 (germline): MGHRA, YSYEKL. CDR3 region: CASSLTGFQPQHF. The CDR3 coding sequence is TGCGCCAGCAGTTTAACAGGGTTTCAGCCCCAGCATTTT.

For the CDR3, the DNA is TGTGCCAGCTCATCGGACAGCAGGAACACCGGGGAGCTGTTTTTT. This sequence encodes CASSSDSRNTGELFF. The chain recombines TRBV18 with TRBJ2-2; maybe TRBD1 (6 bases). Per the germline V gene, CDR1 is KGHSH and CDR2 is LQKENI. The CDR3 covers 15 residues. Between the trimmed V and J ends, which lost 5 bases and 1 base, there was a span of 11 bases. The variable domain in full, with the rest retrieved from reference TRBV18 and TRBJ2-2, is NAGVMQNPRHLVRRRGQEARLRCSPMKGHSHVYWYRQLPEEGLKFMVYLQKENIIDESGMPKERFSAEFPKEGPSILRIQQVVRGDSAAYFCASSSDSRNTGELFFGEGSRLTVL.

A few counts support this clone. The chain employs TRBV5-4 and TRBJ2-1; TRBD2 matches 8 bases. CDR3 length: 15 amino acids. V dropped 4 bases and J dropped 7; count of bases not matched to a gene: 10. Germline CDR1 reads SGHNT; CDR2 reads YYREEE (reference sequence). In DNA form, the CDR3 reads TGTGCCAGCAGCCCCTCGGGGGCGGGAGGAAATGAGCAGTTCTTC. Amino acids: CASSPSGAGGNEQFF. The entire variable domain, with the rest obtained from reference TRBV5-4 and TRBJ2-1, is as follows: ETGVTQSPTHLIKTRGQQVTLRCSSQSGHNTVSWYQQALGQGPQFIFQYYREEENGRGNFPPRFSGLQFPNYSSELNVNALELDDSALYLCASSPSGAGGNEQFFGPGTRLTVL.